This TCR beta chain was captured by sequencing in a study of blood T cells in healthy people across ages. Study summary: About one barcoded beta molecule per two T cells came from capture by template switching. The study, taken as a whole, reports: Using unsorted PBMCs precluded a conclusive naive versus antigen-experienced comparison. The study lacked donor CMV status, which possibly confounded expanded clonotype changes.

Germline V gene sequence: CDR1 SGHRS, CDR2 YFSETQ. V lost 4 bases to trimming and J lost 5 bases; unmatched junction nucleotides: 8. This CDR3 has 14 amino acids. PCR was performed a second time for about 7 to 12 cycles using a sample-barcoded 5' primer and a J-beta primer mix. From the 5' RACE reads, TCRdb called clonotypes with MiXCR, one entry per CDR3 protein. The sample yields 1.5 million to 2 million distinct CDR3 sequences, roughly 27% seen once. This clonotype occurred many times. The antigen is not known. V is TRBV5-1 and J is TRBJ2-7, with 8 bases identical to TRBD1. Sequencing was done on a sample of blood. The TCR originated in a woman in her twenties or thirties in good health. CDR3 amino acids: CASSLWTGYDEQYF. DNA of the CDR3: TGCGCCAGCAGCCTTTGGACAGGGTATGACGAGCAGTACTTC. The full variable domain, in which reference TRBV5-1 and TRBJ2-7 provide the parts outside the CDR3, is KAGVTQTPRYLIKTRGQQVTLSCSPISGHRSVSWYQQTPGQGLQFLFEYFSETQRNKGNFPGRFSGRQFSNSRSEMNVSTLELGDSALYLCASSLWTGYDEQYFGPGTRLTVT.